This T cell receptor beta chain came from a study of blood T cell repertoires in COVID-19. Across about two dozen US areas, participants ranged in age from roughly 18 to 95 years. The data were produced by immunoSEQ multiplex PCR, yet TCRdb's version contains in-frame clones alone and is incomplete. In the table there are around 270,000 clones, approximately 85% of which are singletons. The CDR3 has 14 residues. Per germline, CDR1 LNHDA and CDR2 SQIVND (reference sequence). With 3 bases clipped from V and 4 bases from J, the junction kept 5 bases outside the gene matches. This chain uses TRBV19 with TRBJ1-2; TRBD1 matches 7 bases. The sequenced sample consisted of PBMCs or T cells enriched from blood (not recorded which). The source is a woman in her thirties who had recovered from COVID-19. CDR3 sequence: CASSMGQYTYGYTF. DNA for the CDR3: TGTGCCAGTAGTATGGGACAGTACACCTATGGCTACACCTTC.